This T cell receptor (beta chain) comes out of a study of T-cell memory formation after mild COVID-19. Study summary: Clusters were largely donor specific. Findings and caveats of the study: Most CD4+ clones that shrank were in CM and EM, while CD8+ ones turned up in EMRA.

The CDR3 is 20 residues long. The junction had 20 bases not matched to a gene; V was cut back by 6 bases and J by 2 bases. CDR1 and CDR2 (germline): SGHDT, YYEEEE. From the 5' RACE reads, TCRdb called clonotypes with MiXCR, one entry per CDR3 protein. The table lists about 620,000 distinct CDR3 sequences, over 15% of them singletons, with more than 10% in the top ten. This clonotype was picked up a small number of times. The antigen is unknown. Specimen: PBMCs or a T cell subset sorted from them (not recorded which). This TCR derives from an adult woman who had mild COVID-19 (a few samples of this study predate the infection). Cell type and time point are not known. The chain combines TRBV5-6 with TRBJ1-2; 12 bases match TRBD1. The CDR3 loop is CASTPPAAGQGALWNYGYTF. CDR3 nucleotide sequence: TGTGCCAGCACGCCCCCGGCGGCGGGACAGGGGGCTTTGTGGAACTATGGCTACACCTTC.